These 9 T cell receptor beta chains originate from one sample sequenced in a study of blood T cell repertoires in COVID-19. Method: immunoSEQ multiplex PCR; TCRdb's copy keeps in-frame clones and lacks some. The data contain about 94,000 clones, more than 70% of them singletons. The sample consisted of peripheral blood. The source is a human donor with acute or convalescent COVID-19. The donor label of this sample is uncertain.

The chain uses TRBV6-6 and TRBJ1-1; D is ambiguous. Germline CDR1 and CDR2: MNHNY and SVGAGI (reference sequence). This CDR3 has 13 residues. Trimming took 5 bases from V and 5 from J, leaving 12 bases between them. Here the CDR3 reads CASSAQAGTEAFF. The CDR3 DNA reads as TGTGCCAGCAGTGCTCAGGCGGGGACTGAAGCTTTCTTT.

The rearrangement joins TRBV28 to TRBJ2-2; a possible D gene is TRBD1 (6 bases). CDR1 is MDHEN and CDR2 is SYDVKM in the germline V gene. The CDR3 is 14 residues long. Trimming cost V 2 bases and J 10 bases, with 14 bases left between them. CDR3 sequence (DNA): TGTGCCAGCAGTTTAGCAGGGGCGTATGAGGAGCTGTTTTTT. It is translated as CASSLAGAYEELFF.

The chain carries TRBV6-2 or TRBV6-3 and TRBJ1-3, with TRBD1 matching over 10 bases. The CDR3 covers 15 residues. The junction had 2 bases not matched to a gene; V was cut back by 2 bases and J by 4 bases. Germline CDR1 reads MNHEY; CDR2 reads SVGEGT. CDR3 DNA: TGTGCCAGCAGTTACGGGGACAGGGGAGGAAACACCATATATTTT. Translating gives CASSYGDRGGNTIYF.

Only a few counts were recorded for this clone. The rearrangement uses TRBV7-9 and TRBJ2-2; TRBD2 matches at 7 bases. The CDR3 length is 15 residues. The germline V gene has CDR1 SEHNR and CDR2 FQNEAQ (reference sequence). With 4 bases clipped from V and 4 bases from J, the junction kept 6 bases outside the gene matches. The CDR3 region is CASSSGTTVTGELFF. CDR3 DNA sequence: TGTGCCAGCAGCTCCGGGACTACGGTCACCGGGGAGCTGTTTTTT.

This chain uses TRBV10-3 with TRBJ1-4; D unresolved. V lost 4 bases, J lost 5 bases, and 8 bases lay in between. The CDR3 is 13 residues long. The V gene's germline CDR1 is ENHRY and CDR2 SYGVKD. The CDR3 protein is CAISGSGNEKLFF. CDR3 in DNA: TGTGCCATCAGTGGGAGCGGAAATGAAAAACTGTTTTTT.

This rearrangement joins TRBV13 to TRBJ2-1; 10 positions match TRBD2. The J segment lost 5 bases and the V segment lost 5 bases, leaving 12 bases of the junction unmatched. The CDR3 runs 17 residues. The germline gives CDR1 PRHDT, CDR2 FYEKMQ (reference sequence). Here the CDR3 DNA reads TGTGCCAGCAGCCCCCCCTGGGCTAGCGGGGGCCACAATGAGCAGTTCTTC. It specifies CASSPPWASGGHNEQFF.

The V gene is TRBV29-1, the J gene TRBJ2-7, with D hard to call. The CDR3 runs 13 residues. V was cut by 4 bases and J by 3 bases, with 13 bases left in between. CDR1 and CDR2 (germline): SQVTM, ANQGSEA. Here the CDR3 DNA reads TGCAGCGTTGCCCTTCGCCCCTACTACGAGCAGTACTTC. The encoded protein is CSVALRPYYEQYF.

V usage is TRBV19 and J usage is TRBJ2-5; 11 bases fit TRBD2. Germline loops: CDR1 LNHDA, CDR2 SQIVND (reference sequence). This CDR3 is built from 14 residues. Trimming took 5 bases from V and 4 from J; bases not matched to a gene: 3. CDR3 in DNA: TGTGCCAGTAGTCTAGCGGGGGGATTAGAGACCCAGTACTTC. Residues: CASSLAGGLETQYF.

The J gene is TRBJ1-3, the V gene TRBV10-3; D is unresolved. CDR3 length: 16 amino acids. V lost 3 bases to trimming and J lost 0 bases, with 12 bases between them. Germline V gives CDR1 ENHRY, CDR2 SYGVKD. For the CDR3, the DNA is TGTGCCATCAGTGACGCGGGCTTACCCTCTGGAAACACCATATATTTT. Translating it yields CAISDAGLPSGNTIYF.